Given below is one T cell receptor beta chain in context. This clone was detected only a few times. Its antigen is not yet known. No much larger clone is present one base from it, and per-base qualities are unavailable. Libraries were made using the immunoSEQ multiplex PCR assay. For the multiplex PCR, a mixture combining 60 forward primers for TCR Vbeta segments and 13 reverse primers for TCR Jbeta segments was used. A multiplex PCR assay on genomic DNA amplified the CDR3 region of rearranged TCR beta genes. On the Illumina HiSeq System, the amplified TCR beta libraries were sequenced as 87-base-pair reads. On the study's bioinformatics: A later analysis tallied some 79 million unique TCR beta chains across the 700 or so repertoires, and approximately 12 million of those chains were shared by two or more donors. A nearest-neighbor algorithm error-corrected the raw reads and collapsed the reads into unique sequences, merging closely related sequences to remove PCR and sequencing errors. Alignment of CDR3 sequences to IMGT reference sequences was used to assign V, D and J gene segments. For a sequence to be retained, a match of at least six nucleotides to both a V gene segment and a J gene segment was required. Rearrangements were called productive when the CDR3 lacked stop codons and stayed in frame with V and J; all others were non-productive. CDR3 was defined by IMGT convention, running from the second conserved V-encoded cysteine to the conserved J-encoded phenylalanine. In an earlier analysis of some 550 of the donors, sequences lacking an unambiguous match to a single V gene segment were excluded. In an earlier analysis of approximately 560 of the donors, a V segment was called functional when productive rearrangements were above 56.7%, and segregating when the standard deviation between donors exceeded 5%. A statistical classification framework was developed to diagnose cytomegalovirus status using the catalog of TCR beta chain sequences. V and J gene assignment, in a later analysis, came from comparing TCR nucleotide sequences with IMGT/GENE-DB human TR gene sequences. A later analysis assigned CDR3 sequences and most-parsimonious VDJ recombination scenarios with the TCRdist pipeline. In a later analysis, each TCR beta chain was defined by its CDR3 amino acid sequence together with its V-gene family, and reads without a unique V-gene family were excluded. A later analysis removed over 500 highly shared, low-generation-probability nucleotide sequences to deal with suspected cross-contamination and a sequencing artifact. In a later analysis, a clonal expansion index was calculated for each public chain from normalized within-repertoire ranks of inferred template counts. In a later analysis, generation probabilities were computed with a VDJ recombination model fitted to out-of-frame rearrangements, and the resulting probabilities were checked against IGoR. In a later analysis, TCR-TCR, TCR-HLA and TCR-CMV co-occurrence was scored with hypergeometric tests, and a repertoire-size bias correction was applied to TCR pairs. False discovery rates were estimated in a later analysis by permuting HLA or CMV assignments 20 times. In a later analysis, co-occurring TCRs were grouped with DBSCAN, and TCRdist sequence similarity was added when clustering was performed within HLA-allele-positive subsets. Co-occurrence clustering excluded repertoires with fewer than 30,000 or more than 120,000 public chains, plus five with anomalous nucleotide sharing. Here the immuneACCESS table is served through TCRdb, limited to in-frame sequences with V and J called. Missing clones are a known gap in these copies; in checked studies unresolved V genes cover under half, and the rest lacks a known reason. The D gene and trimming were derived from the DNA, and the V and J assignments and clone size from that table. The sample table lists just over 150,000 clones, about 85% of them with a count of one. The top ten hold roughly 2.3% of the sample.

Measured from the cysteine to the phenylalanine, the CDR3 is 16 residues long. The CDR3 DNA has 48 bases and is translated from base 1. Trimming leaves V shorter by 1 base and J shorter by 2 bases, with the junction holding 6 bases beyond the gene matches. From a lookup of the germline V gene, CDR1 and CDR2 are SGHTA and FQGNSA. The entry originates in a study of cytomegalovirus exposure and HLA in healthy donors (dated by TCRdb to 2015 to 2018). For the wider study: According to an earlier analysis of 587 of the donors, 200 million or so T cells yielded 117 million unique TCR beta sequences and 276 Gb of sequence data. Approximately 300 gigabases of sequencing data and approximately 84 million unique TCR sequences were included in an early release covering around 600 HLA-typed donors. The study was designed to test whether signatures of past pathogen exposure could be identified by cataloging public T cell receptors. The genetic ancestry cluster associated with self-reported Caucasian donors included about 81% of the approximately 410 genotyped donors. Across some 400 genotyped donors of the cohort, an average of roughly 250,000 unique TCR beta nucleotide sequences per donor were sequenced, and roughly a sixth of those sequences were non-productive. Every repertoire in the discovery cohort had been generated on one and the same sequencing platform. Along with the roughly 610-subject first cohort, a separate validation cohort of over a hundred different subjects was used. The number of typed donors differed by locus: about 629-640 for A, B, C, DRB1 and DQB1; about 520 for DQA1; roughly 600 for DPA1; and roughly 490 for DPB1. The later analysis used no new phenotypic data to find candidate immune exposures, relying instead on TCR beta sequences and their occurrence across donors. To decide whether each TCR beta V gene segment behaved as functional or pseudogenic, an earlier analysis of fewer than 750 of the donors relied on high-throughput TCR beta sequencing. HLA typing included class I and class II loci at four-digit resolution. To study patterns of TCR occurrence, a later analysis re-analyzed previously published TCR beta repertoires from 650 to 750 donors and added high-resolution HLA genotyping. Using immunosequencing, the study profiled T cell repertoires from fewer than 850 subjects and related those repertoires to cytomegalovirus serostatus. To predict cytomegalovirus infection status, the study brought together high-throughput TCR immunosequencing, statistical association of individual TCRs with disease status, and machine learning. Roughly 5 DR-DQ haplotypes were handled as single units for association and clustering, since linkage in the cohort was strong. A later genetic analysis used genome-wide SNP genotypes for about three fifths of the 666 donors, treating that subset as a discovery cohort. Alongside the repertoire data, information on donor age, sex, ethnicity and CMV serostatus was compiled.

What the research found in general, with its limitations: A later genetic analysis reported fewer N-insertions in productive TCRs among donors in an Asian-associated ancestry cluster than the roughly 720-donor mean. Because some donors lacked HLA typing at each locus, the association tests relied only on the typed subset. In a later analysis, several top co-occurrence clusters were reported to appear linked to parvovirus B19, influenza, CMV and Epstein-Barr virus. Across donors, most TCR sequences were observed very rarely, whereas some public TCRs were present in many individuals. This cohort had only TCR beta chains sequenced, and the lack of alpha or paired-chain data limited which features could be detected. Because the 87-base-pair reads could not distinguish some IMGT-functional V segments, including TRBV6-2 and TRBV6-3, those segments were excluded. In a later genetic analysis, a missense DCLRE1C variant was associated with V-gene and J-gene trimming of TCR beta chains, and the association was replicated in an independent cohort. A cluster of highly shared sequence variants was judged likely to represent a technical artifact of the sequencing pipeline. At a false discovery rate of 0.05, a later analysis linked 15,000 to 20,000 TCR beta sequences to specific HLA alleles. The classifier was reported to diagnose cytomegalovirus status with high specificity and sensitivity in both the original cohort and the validation cohort. A further reported finding was that TCR beta sequences accurately predicted the HLA-A and HLA-B alleles for most subjects in the first cohort. According to the authors, the approach could potentially be generalized to other disease states and immunological phenotypes. In an earlier analysis of some 500 of the donors, most TCR beta V segments were observed in productive rearrangements about 87% or about 30% of the time, broadly matching IMGT annotations. Linkage disequilibrium might explain the correlated functional status among segregating V segments, but an unknown experimental factor could not be ruled out. A later analysis found that TCR association rates varied across HLA loci, with DRB1 alleles showing the most associated TCRs and HLA-C alleles the fewest. Because counts were too low, some 17 rarely observed V segments, including chromosome 9 orphons, were left out of the earlier analysis of some 600 of the donors. In a later analysis, most CMV-associated TCR beta chains were found to appear HLA-restricted, with HLA associations seemingly driven largely by CMV exposure. Strong co-occurrence of HLA alleles, especially DR and DQ, made assigning TCR associations to individual alleles difficult. Presence/absence analyses assumed roughly uniform sequencing depth across donors, an assumption that may not hold. In vitro tests confirmed that a few of the cytomegalovirus-associated TCR beta chains recognize cytomegalovirus antigens. A total of 150 or so TCR beta chains were listed by the study as associated with cytomegalovirus. Compared with equally common non-associated chains, HLA-associated TCR beta chains in a later analysis were more clonally expanded and had lower generation probabilities. Immune exposure information for the cohort was limited to CMV serostatus.

The cohort consisted of 666 healthy bone marrow donors. At the time of sampling, every cohort member was nominally healthy, though immune exposures that went unrecorded were likely present. The donor was CMV seronegative and belonged to the group of over 350 seronegative cohort members. Every donor gave a peripheral blood sample, and the peripheral blood mononuclear cells from that sample were used for TCR beta sequencing. The Qiagen DNeasy Blood Extraction Kit was used to extract genomic DNA from the blood cell samples. The V gene is TRBV7-2 and the J gene is TRBJ2-7, and 9 bases in between align with TRBD2. What was sequenced was PBMCs. This clonotype was sampled from a woman aged 18 to 35 in good health and CMV-seronegative. DNA sequence: TGTGCCAGCAGCTTAGGCGTAGCGGGGGCCGCCTACGAGCAGTACTTC. Its product reads: CASSLGVAGAAYEQYF. The entire variable domain, with the stretches around the CDR3 drawn from the reference TRBV7-2 and TRBJ2-7 proteins, is GAGVSQSPSNKVTEKGKDVELRCDPISGHTALYWYRQSLGQGLEFLIYFQGNSAPDKSGLPSDRFSAERTGGSVSTLTIQRTQQEDSAVYLCASSLGVAGAAYEQYFGPGTRLTVT.